The TCR beta chain described here comes from a study of T cells in narcolepsy. Study-wide findings and caveats: Same-patient CSF and blood CD4+ T cell clonotypes included HCRT-specific and TRIB2-specific autoreactive ones. Blood of same and different patients, but not healthy controls, reportedly held recurring autoreactive clonotypes. Some memory CD4+ repertoires had no autoreactive clone sequences.

This CDR3 is built from 15 residues. Germline values: CDR1 SGHAT, CDR2 FQNNGV. Trimming took 2 bases from V and 8 from J; bases not matched to a gene: 4. Notes on this clone: Antigen: not known.

The table came from immunoSEQ multiplex PCR; TCRdb's copy has only in-frame clones and leaves some out. The sample gives about 25,000 clones, about 83% of which show up once; roughly 1.3% is in the top ten. This receptor was obtained from a human donor with narcolepsy. This rearrangement joins TRBV11-2 to TRBJ2-1; the match to TRBD2 covers 12 bases. The sample comprised CD45RA- memory CD4+ T cells from PBMCs. The CDR3 DNA reads TGTGCCAGCAGCTTACTAGCGGGAGGGGTAGATGAGCAGTTCTTC. Its protein product is CASSLLAGGVDEQFF.